These 2 T cell receptor beta chains originate from one sample sequenced in a study of T cells in Graves' hyperthyroidism and ophthalmopathy. RNA transcripts served as the template for amplifying TCR beta CDR3 regions. HTBI primers were employed in a first-round RT-PCR of the TCR CDR3. Each CDR3 protein is one row after TCRdb ran MiXCR on the multiplex PCR reads. The table records about 360,000 distinct CDR3 sequences, approximately 13% of them present only once. Sequencing input: blood. The receptors come from a woman aged 18-29 years with Graves' hyperthyroidism.

In this sample, this clonotype turned up a few times. The chain has TRBV2 and TRBJ1-1; a possible D gene is TRBD1 (6 bases). The V and J ends lost 6 bases and 3 bases respectively, with 17 bases between them. The CDR3 runs to 15 residues. Germline lookup yields CDR1 SNHLY and CDR2 FYNNEI. The CDR3 region has the DNA TGTGCCAGCAGGGGTTATACAGGGATTTACACTGAAGCTTTCTTT. Its translation: CASRGYTGIYTEAFF.

This clonotype was seen many times. The CDR3: CASSQDLGAGANVLTF. The CDR3 DNA reads TGTGCCAGCAGCCAAGATTTAGGGGCTGGGGCCAACGTCCTGACTTTC. This sequence joins TRBV3-1 and TRBJ2-6; D may be TRBD1 (5 bases). The CDR3 runs 16 residues. Germline V CDR1 and CDR2: LGHDT, YNNKEL (reference sequence). The germline V and J ends were trimmed by 0 bases and 2 bases, with 8 bases remaining between them. The full variable domain, completed using reference TRBV3-1 and TRBJ2-6, is DTAVSQTPKYLVTQMGNDKSIKCEQNLGHDTMYWYKQDSKKFLKIMFSYNNKELIINETVPNRFSPKSPDKAHLNLHINSLELGDSAVYFCASSQDLGAGANVLTFGAGSRLTVL.